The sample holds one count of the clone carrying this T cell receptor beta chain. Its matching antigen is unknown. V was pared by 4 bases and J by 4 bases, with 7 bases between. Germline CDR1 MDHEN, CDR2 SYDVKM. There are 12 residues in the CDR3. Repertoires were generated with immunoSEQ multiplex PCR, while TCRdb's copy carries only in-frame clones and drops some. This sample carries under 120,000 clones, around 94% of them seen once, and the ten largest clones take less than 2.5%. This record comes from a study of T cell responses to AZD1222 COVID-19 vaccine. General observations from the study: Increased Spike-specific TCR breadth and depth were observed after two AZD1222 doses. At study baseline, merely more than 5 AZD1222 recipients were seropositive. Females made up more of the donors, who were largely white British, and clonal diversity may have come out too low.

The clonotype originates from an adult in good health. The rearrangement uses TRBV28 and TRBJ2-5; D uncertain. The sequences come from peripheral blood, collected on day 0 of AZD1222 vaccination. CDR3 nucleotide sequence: TGTGCCAGCAGTTCTCCGTCAGAGACCCAGTACTTC. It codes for CASSSPSETQYF.